The following is a TCR beta chain sequence with its context. Its antigen is unknown. This table comes from immunoSEQ multiplex PCR, and its TCRdb copy is limited to in-frame clones, with some not included. The sample carries tens of thousands of clones, 80% to 95% recorded once. This specimen belongs to a study of T cells in localized non-small cell lung cancer. General observations from the study: Median detection of top 100 tumor clones in adjacent lung was 55 to 60 clones. It was uninvolved adjacent lung that showed the highest T cell clonality, exceeding tumor. The tumor had only one region sequenced, so heterogeneity remains possible. Elevated blood T cell density was associated with longer overall survival.

CDR1 and CDR2 (germline): DFQATT, SNEGSKA (reference sequence). This CDR3 comprises 11 residues. V shed 4 bases and J shed 7 bases, with 10 bases lying between them. This TCR came from a woman between 40 and 69 years old with stage I lung adenocarcinoma. This specimen was peripheral blood, taken before any cancer treatment. This chain uses TRBV20-1 with TRBJ1-1, with D perhaps matching TRBD1 (6 bases). CDR3 sequence reads: CSATGQSEAFF. The CDR3 DNA reads as TGCAGTGCTACCGGACAGAGTGAAGCTTTCTTT.